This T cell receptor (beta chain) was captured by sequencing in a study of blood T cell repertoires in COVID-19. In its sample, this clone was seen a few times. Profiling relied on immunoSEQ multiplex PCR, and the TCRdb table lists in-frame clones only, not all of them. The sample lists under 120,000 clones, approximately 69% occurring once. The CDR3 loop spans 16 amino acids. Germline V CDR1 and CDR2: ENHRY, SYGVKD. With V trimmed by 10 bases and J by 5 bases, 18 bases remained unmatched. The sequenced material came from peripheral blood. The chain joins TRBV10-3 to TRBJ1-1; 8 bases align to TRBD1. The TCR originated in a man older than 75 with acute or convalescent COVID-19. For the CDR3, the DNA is TGTGCCACCCCTAACGGTCAGGGGGCGCGAGAGACTGAAGCTTTCTTT. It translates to CATPNGQGARETEAFF.